This is a list of T cell receptor beta chains from one sample in a study of blood T cell repertoires in COVID-19. The repertoire was sequenced with immunoSEQ multiplex PCR; TCRdb's copy has only in-frame clones and lacks some. The table has some 330,000 clones, approximately 87% seen once; the top ten hold around 2%. Sequencing input: PBMCs or T cells enriched from blood (not recorded which). The origin of the receptors is a man in his forties in a cohort exposed to, infected with or recovered from COVID-19 (not recorded which). Both conserved end residues are part of each CDR3. The D gene is left open where the match is weak. Not every row has a clone size; where given, it reads once, few, many or a size class.

>TRBJ1-3|.|.|TRBV6-1
CASSEVFNRATSGNTIYF
TGTGCCAGCAGTGAAGTCTTCAACAGGGCTACCTCTGGAAACACCATATATTTT
>TRBJ2-7|.|.|TRBV6-5
CASTKGPGFTDEQYF
TGTGCCAGCACCAAGGGTCCAGGGTTTACCGACGAGCAGTACTTC
>TRBJ1-5|.|.|TRBV6-6
CASSYSPGARNQPQHF
TGTGCCAGCAGTTACTCGCCAGGGGCCCGCAATCAGCCCCAGCATTTT
>TRBJ1-4|.|.|TRBV19
CASSGALREWDEKLFF
TGTGCCAGTAGTGGTGCCCTCAGGGAATGGGATGAAAAACTGTTTTTT
>TRBJ1-2|.|TRBD1|TRBV5-4
CASSLPGAGGLGGYTF
TGTGCCAGCAGCTTGCCGGGGGCAGGGGGATTAGGCGGCTACACCTTC
>TRBJ2-7|few|.|TRBV2
CASSDWHSYEQYF
TGTGCCAGCAGTGATTGGCACTCCTACGAGCAGTACTTC
>TRBJ2-1|.|TRBD2|TRBV19
CASSFQGLAGDSYNEQFF
TGTGCCAGTAGTTTCCAGGGACTAGCGGGGGACTCCTACAATGAGCAGTTCTTC
>TRBJ1-1|once|.|TRBV5-1
CASSLAAGLNTEAFF
TGCGCCAGCAGCTTGGCCGCGGGCTTGAACACTGAAGCTTTCTTT
>TRBJ2-7|.|.|TRBV4-2
CASSQDEGGISEQYF
TGTGCCAGCAGCCAAGATGAGGGAGGAATTTCCGAGCAGTACTTC
>TRBJ1-2|.|.|TRBV19
CASSIDRGGRANYGYTF
TGTGCCAGTAGTATAGACCGAGGGGGAAGAGCTAACTATGGCTACACCTTC
>TRBJ2-7|once|.|TRBV19
CASSSGQLAYEQYF
TGTGCCAGTAGTTCGGGACAACTAGCCTACGAGCAGTACTTC
>TRBJ1-3|.|TRBD1|TRBV7-9
CASSLAFRDSSGNTIYF
TGTGCCAGCAGCTTAGCGTTTCGGGACAGCTCTGGAAACACCATATATTTT
>TRBJ2-3|.|.|TRBV27
CASSGHNTDTQYF
TGTGCCAGCAGTGGACACAACACAGATACGCAGTATTTT
>TRBJ2-1|.|TRBD1|TRBV10-2
CASRATGGRGNEQFF
TGCGCCAGCAGGGCGACAGGGGGCCGGGGAAATGAGCAGTTCTTC
>TRBJ1-2|.|TRBD1|TRBV5-1
CASSLNGMPGQGRGGYTF
TGCGCCAGCAGCCTAAATGGGATGCCGGGACAGGGGAGAGGAGGCTACACCTTC
>TRBJ1-4|.|.|TRBV11-2
CASSLAWATNEKLFF
TGTGCCAGCAGCCTCGCTTGGGCGACTAATGAAAAACTGTTTTTT
>TRBJ2-5|.|TRBD2|TRBV4-1
CASSPRSSGGGQETQYF
TGCGCCAGCAGCCCTCGTTCAAGCGGGGGGGGGCAAGAGACCCAGTACTTC
>TRBJ1-5|once|TRBD1|TRBV7-8
CASSVDRGNQPQHF
TGTGCCAGCAGCGTAGACAGGGGCAATCAGCCCCAGCATTTT
>TRBJ2-1|many|TRBD2|TRBV28
CASRHSGISYNEQFF
TGTGCCAGCAGACATAGCGGGATCTCCTACAATGAGCAGTTCTTC
>TRBJ2-5|.|TRBD1|TRBV11-3
CASSLGGTGGGETQYF
TGTGCCAGCAGCTTAGGAGGGACAGGGGGCGGCGAGACCCAGTACTTC
>TRBJ2-2|.|.|TRBV5-1
CASSSLARDTGELFF
TGCGCCAGCAGCTCCCTAGCCCGTGACACCGGGGAGCTGTTTTTT
>TRBJ2-1|.|.|TRBV9
CASSVGRDEQFF
TGTGCCAGCAGCGTAGGGAGAGATGAGCAGTTCTTC
>TRBJ1-6|.|TRBD1|TRBV11-1
CASSLLRTGGSPLHF
TGTGCCAGCAGCTTATTACGGACAGGGGGATCACCCCTCCACTTT
>TRBJ1-1|.|.|TRBV6-1
CASSNTGSGAFF
TGTGCCAGCAGCAACACAGGGTCGGGGGCTTTCTTT
>TRBJ2-3|.|TRBD2|TRBV5-1
CASSLAGVSTDTQYF
TGCGCCAGCAGCTTAGCGGGAGTCAGCACAGATACGCAGTATTTT
>TRBJ1-5|.|.|TRBV28
CASSLIQGANQPQHF
TGTGCCAGCAGTTTAATACAGGGAGCAAATCAGCCCCAGCATTTT